The clone carrying this T cell receptor (beta chain) was observed a handful of times. This record belongs to a study of blood T cell repertoires in COVID-19. Study summary: Acute-phase and convalescent COVID-19 samples originated in the United States, Italy and Spain. Sources were T cells, B-cell-depleted T cells, or PBMCs; the material itself was cDNA or gDNA.

V gave up 0 bases and J gave up 0 bases, with 10 bases separating them. Germline CDR1 and CDR2: SGHKS and YYEKEE (reference sequence). This CDR3 is built from 17 residues. Some clones are missing from TCRdb's copy, which holds only in-frame ones; the method was immunoSEQ multiplex PCR. Here the sample spans about 69,000 clones, 65% to 85% being singletons. The sample was peripheral blood. The rearrangement uses TRBV5-5 and TRBJ1-6; no definite D call. The source of this sequence is a man in his 60s with acute or convalescent COVID-19. CDR3 region: CASSLDGDSSYNSPLHF. The CDR3 DNA sequence: TGTGCCAGCAGCTTGGACGGGGATAGCTCCTATAATTCACCCCTCCACTTT. The full variable domain, in which reference TRBV5-5 and TRBJ1-6 provide the parts outside the CDR3, is DAGVTQSPTHLIKTRGQQVTLRCSPISGHKSVSWYQQVLGQGPQFIFQYYEKEERGRGNFPDRFSARQFPNYSSELNVNALLLGDSALYLCASSLDGDSSYNSPLHFGNGTRLTVT.